This TCR beta chain derives from a study of blood T cell repertoires in COVID-19. The table came from immunoSEQ multiplex PCR; TCRdb's copy has only in-frame clones and leaves some out. The sample consists of about 120,000 clones, roughly 72% of them appearing once. V lost 1 base and J 9 bases, leaving 4 bases between the germline ends. Germline-derived CDR1 and CDR2 are MNHNS and SASEGT. The CDR3 has 11 residues. The receptor was isolated from a man in his sixties with acute or convalescent COVID-19. This chain links TRBV6-1 with TRBJ2-4; D not resolved. The sequencing sample was made of peripheral blood. In DNA form, the CDR3 reads TGTGCCAGCAGTGAAGGGGCCATTCAGTACTTC. It codes for CASSEGAIQYF.